The rows below give T cell receptor beta chains drawn from one sample of a study of shared clonotypes between healthy human individuals. Assay: immunoSEQ multiplex PCR; the TCRdb copy retains only in-frame clones and omits some. Among about 1.1 million clones listed, about four fifths were seen once. Sequencing was carried out using memory CD4+ T cells from PBMCs. The receptors shown here come from a man between 18 and 35 years old in good health. Some clones in this sample may be carry-over from other donors' samples. CDR3s include the opening cysteine and the closing phenylalanine or tryptophan. D genes are given only for firm matches. Clone size is given for some rows only: seen once, a few or many times, or a class if the clone is expanded.

TGTGCCAGCAGTTACTCACAGGAACCGACCTACGAGCAGTACTTC,CASSYSQEPTYEQYF,.,.,TRBJ2-7,TRBV6-5
TGCGCCAGCAGCCAAGATTTAGGGGGCGAGGGTGAAAAACTGTTTTTT,CASSQDLGGEGEKLFF,TRBD1,.,TRBJ1-4,TRBV4-1
TGCAGCGTAGGTGAGGGACCCGCACTAGCCAAAAACATTCAGTACTTC,CSVGEGPALAKNIQYF,.,.,TRBJ2-4,TRBV29-1
TGTGCCACCAGCAGAGACCCGTCACAGGGGCCTCGGTACTTC,CATSRDPSQGPRYF,TRBD1,.,TRBJ2-4,TRBV15
TGTGCCAGCAGTGACGGCGGCTATGGCTACACCTTC,CASSDGGYGYTF,.,.,TRBJ1-2,TRBV6-4
TGTGCCAGCACCTCCGGGACAGGGGTTTTACATGGCTACACCTTC,CASTSGTGVLHGYTF,TRBD1,.,TRBJ1-2,TRBV27
TGTGCCAGCAGCCAAAGCCCTAGCGGGAGGGAGGGCGAGCAGTACTTC,CASSQSPSGREGEQYF,TRBD2,.,TRBJ2-7,TRBV4-2
TGCGCCAGCAGCTTGGCATCAACAGGGTTTGTTGGCTACACCTTC,CASSLASTGFVGYTF,.,once,TRBJ1-2,TRBV5-1
TGCGCCAGCAGCCGGCCGACAGAGAGACTTACCGGGGAGCTGTTTTTT,CASSRPTERLTGELFF,.,.,TRBJ2-2,TRBV5-1
TGCGCCAGCAGCGCAGGGACAGGGAGTGGAAACACCATATATTTT,CASSAGTGSGNTIYF,TRBD1,.,TRBJ1-3,TRBV5-1
TGTGCCAGCAGTTACTCGCCCACCGGGAGGGGGGAGACCCAGTACTTC,CASSYSPTGRGETQYF,TRBD2,.,TRBJ2-5,TRBV6-5
TGTGCCAGCAGCTCCTCGCGGGACGGGGTTGGCTACACCTTC,CASSSSRDGVGYTF,.,.,TRBJ1-2,TRBV5-6
TGTGCCAGCAGTTCCCGGGACAGGGGGCCGCCAGAGCAGTACTTC,CASSSRDRGPPEQYF,TRBD1,.,TRBJ2-7,TRBV6-5
TGTGCCAGCAGTGAGATGGGGACTAGCGTGGGGGGAGAGACCCAGTACTTC,CASSEMGTSVGGETQYF,TRBD2,.,TRBJ2-5,TRBV25-1
TGTGCCAGCAGCCCTAATTGGCAGGTGGATAATGAAAAACTGTTTTTT,CASSPNWQVDNEKLFF,.,many,TRBJ1-4,TRBV27
TGTGCCAGCAGCCTAGCGGGGAGGCTCACAGATACGCAGTATTTT,CASSLAGRLTDTQYF,TRBD2,many,TRBJ2-3,TRBV14
TGCGCCAGCAGCTCCACGGCCACGGTCCAAGAGACCCAGTACTTC,CASSSTATVQETQYF,.,.,TRBJ2-5,TRBV5-1
TGTGCCAGCAGCGCGCGACAGGGGAACACCGGGGAGCTGTTTTTT,CASSARQGNTGELFF,TRBD1,.,TRBJ2-2,TRBV9
TGTGCCACCCGGGGAGGGAGCTCCTACAATGAGCAGTTCTTC,CATRGGSSYNEQFF,TRBD2,.,TRBJ2-1,TRBV28
TGTGCCAGTGGTCGCTGGGGTGCCAATGAGCAGTTCTTC,CASGRWGANEQFF,.,.,TRBJ2-1,TRBV9
TGTGCCAGCTCACCTACATTGGGCAATCAGCCCCAGCATTTT,CASSPTLGNQPQHF,.,.,TRBJ1-5,TRBV18
TGTGCCAGTAGCGGGCAGGGGAGTCGGAGGGGTTCCTACGAGCAGTACTTC,CASSGQGSRRGSYEQYF,.,once,TRBJ2-7,TRBV19
TGTGCCAGCTCAGCGACAGGGGGCTCCTACGAGCAGTACTTC,CASSATGGSYEQYF,TRBD1,once,TRBJ2-7,TRBV18
TGTGCCATCAGTGACCCAAGCGGCAATACGCAGTATTTT,CAISDPSGNTQYF,.,.,TRBJ2-3,TRBV10-3
TGTGCCAGCAGCATCTCTAGCGGGAGGGGAGATACGCAGTATTTT,CASSISSGRGDTQYF,TRBD2,few,TRBJ2-3,TRBV7-8
TGTGCCAGCAGCCCCCACCCCTACGAGGGCAACACCTTC,CASSPHPYEGNTF,.,few,TRBJ1-2,TRBV11-2
TGTGCCAGCAGCTTGGGGGGACCGAGAAACACCATATATTTT,CASSLGGPRNTIYF,.,.,TRBJ1-3,TRBV5-4
TGTGCCAGCAGTCCCGACCGGGTCAGTTTTTTT,CASSPDRVSFF,.,.,TRBJ1-4,TRBV2
TGTGCCAGCAGTATCCCATCCCGGTCCTATGGCTACACCTTC,CASSIPSRSYGYTF,.,.,TRBJ1-2,TRBV28
TGCGCCAGCAGCTTGGTTAGGGCCGGCACTGAAGCTTTCTTT,CASSLVRAGTEAFF,.,.,TRBJ1-1,TRBV5-1
TGTGCCAGCAGCAAACTAGCGATAGAGACCCAGTACTTC,CASSKLAIETQYF,TRBD2,.,TRBJ2-5,TRBV6-5
TGCGCCAGCAGCCAAGGGACAGGTATCCCCCTCTACGAGCAGTACTTC,CASSQGTGIPLYEQYF,TRBD1,once,TRBJ2-7,TRBV4-1
TGTGCCAGCAACAGCGCACCTACATCCTACGAGCAGTACTTC,CASNSAPTSYEQYF,.,.,TRBJ2-7,TRBV28
TGTGCCAGCAGCGTAGAGGGGGGTGGTACGCAGTATTTT,CASSVEGGGTQYF,.,.,TRBJ2-3,TRBV9
TGTGCCAGTAGTATAGCGTTCGGCTCCTACGAGCAGTACTTC,CASSIAFGSYEQYF,.,.,TRBJ2-7,TRBV19
TGTGCCAGCAGCCAAGGGGGGAAACTAGGGGTATCCGATACGCAGTATTTT,CASSQGGKLGVSDTQYF,.,.,TRBJ2-3,TRBV4-2
TGCGCCAGCAGCCAAGGGGAACTAGCGGGAGGGCTCTACTTC,CASSQGELAGGLYF,TRBD2,.,TRBJ2-7,TRBV4-1
TGTGCCTGGAGTGTAGGGCAGGCCTATAGCAATCAGCCCCAGCATTTT,CAWSVGQAYSNQPQHF,.,few,TRBJ1-5,TRBV30
TGTGCCACCAAGGGACGGTCAGATACGCAGTATTTT,CATKGRSDTQYF,.,.,TRBJ2-3,TRBV10-3
TGTGCCAGCTCACCGTTGGGGGAGCAGTTCTTC,CASSPLGEQFF,.,.,TRBJ2-1,TRBV18
TGTGCCACCAGCAGAGATCGGGCCCATAATGAAAAACTGTTTTTT,CATSRDRAHNEKLFF,.,.,TRBJ1-4,TRBV15
TGTGCCAGTAGTATTCAAATGGCAGCCTATGGCTACACCTTC,CASSIQMAAYGYTF,.,.,TRBJ1-2,TRBV19
TGTGCCAGCAGACCACCAACCGGGACTACTAATCTCTACAATGAGCAGTTCTTC,CASRPPTGTTNLYNEQFF,TRBD2,.,TRBJ2-1,TRBV28
TGCGCCAGTACTAGCGGGGAATTCACAGATACGCAGTATTTT,CASTSGEFTDTQYF,TRBD2,.,TRBJ2-3,TRBV5-1
TGCGCCAGCAGCTTGGCCGCGACAACATACGAGCAGTACTTC,CASSLAATTYEQYF,.,.,TRBJ2-7,TRBV5-1
TGTGCCAGCAACCTCTCGGGGCGCGACTATGGCTACACCTTC,CASNLSGRDYGYTF,.,.,TRBJ1-2,TRBV28
TGTGCCAGCAGTTTAAAGGGACTAGCGGGCCGGGCCTCCCACGAGCAGTACTTC,CASSLKGLAGRASHEQYF,TRBD2,.,TRBJ2-7,TRBV27
TGCAGCGTTGAAGTGCGCGGGGTTAATGAAAAACTGTTTTTT,CSVEVRGVNEKLFF,.,.,TRBJ1-4,TRBV29-1
TGCGCCAGCAGCTTGGCCCAGGGATCCCACAATGAGCAGTTCTTC,CASSLAQGSHNEQFF,.,.,TRBJ2-1,TRBV5-1
TGTGCCAGCAGCCCGGACAGGGGGCTCTCTGGGGCCAACGTCCTGACTTTC,CASSPDRGLSGANVLTF,TRBD1,.,TRBJ2-6,TRBV5-4
TGTGCCAGCAAAGGCAGGGCAATTTACAATGAGCAGTTCTTC,CASKGRAIYNEQFF,.,.,TRBJ2-1,TRBV6-6
TGTGCCAGCAGCGCACCGGGCGCAAACTGGGGGCAGTATTTT,CASSAPGANWGQYF,.,many,TRBJ2-3,TRBV25-1
TGTGCCAGCAGTATTCTTACAGGGATTAGCACTGAAGCTTTCTTT,CASSILTGISTEAFF,.,many,TRBJ1-1,TRBV6-7
TGTGCCATCAGTGAGTCCGAGCGCGAGCAGTTCTTC,CAISESEREQFF,.,.,TRBJ2-1,TRBV10-3
TGTGCCAGCAGTGAATGGGGACAGAGATACAATGAGCAGTTCTTC,CASSEWGQRYNEQFF,TRBD1,.,TRBJ2-1,TRBV2
TGTGCCAGCAGCTTGAGACTGCCAGGCACAGATACGCAGTATTTT,CASSLRLPGTDTQYF,.,.,TRBJ2-3,TRBV5-4
TGTGCCAGCAGCTTAGCGGGCCTCAATGAGCAGTTCTTC,CASSLAGLNEQFF,.,few,TRBJ2-1,TRBV7-3